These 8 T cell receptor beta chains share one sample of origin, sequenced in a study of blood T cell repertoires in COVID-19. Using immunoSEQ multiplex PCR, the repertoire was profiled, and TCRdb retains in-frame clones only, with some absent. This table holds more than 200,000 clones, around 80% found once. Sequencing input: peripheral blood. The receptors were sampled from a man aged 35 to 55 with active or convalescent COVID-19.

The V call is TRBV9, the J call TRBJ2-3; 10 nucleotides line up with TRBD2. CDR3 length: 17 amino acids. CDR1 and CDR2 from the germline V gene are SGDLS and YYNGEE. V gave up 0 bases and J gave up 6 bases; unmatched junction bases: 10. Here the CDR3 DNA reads TGTGCCAGCAGCGTAGGAGGGAGCGGGACTAGCGCGGATACGCAGTATTTT. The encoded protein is CASSVGGSGTSADTQYF.

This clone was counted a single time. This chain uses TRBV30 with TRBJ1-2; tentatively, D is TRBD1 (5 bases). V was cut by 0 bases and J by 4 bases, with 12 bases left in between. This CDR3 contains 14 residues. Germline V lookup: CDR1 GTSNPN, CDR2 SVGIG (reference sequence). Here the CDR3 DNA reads TGTGCCTGGAGTGTAGGTGGGGCAGTCTATGGCTACACCTTC. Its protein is CAWSVGGAVYGYTF.

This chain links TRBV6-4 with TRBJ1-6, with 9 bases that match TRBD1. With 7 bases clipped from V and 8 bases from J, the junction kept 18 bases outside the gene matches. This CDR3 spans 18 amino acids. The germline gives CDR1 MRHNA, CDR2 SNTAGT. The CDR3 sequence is CASIGLQSRTGEDSPLHF. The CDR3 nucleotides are TGTGCCAGCATCGGGCTTCAATCCCGGACAGGGGAGGATTCACCCCTCCACTTT.

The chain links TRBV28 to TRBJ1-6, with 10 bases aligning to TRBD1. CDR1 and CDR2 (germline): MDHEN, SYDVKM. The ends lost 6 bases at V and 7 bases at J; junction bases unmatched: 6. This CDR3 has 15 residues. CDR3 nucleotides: TGTGCCAGCAGCCCCTCGGACAGGGGGAATTCACCCCTCCACTTT. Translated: CASSPSDRGNSPLHF.

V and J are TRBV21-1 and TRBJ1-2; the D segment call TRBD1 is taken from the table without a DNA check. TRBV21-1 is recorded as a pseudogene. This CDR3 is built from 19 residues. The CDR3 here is CASSKLSGLEQGVRGGYTF. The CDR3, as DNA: TGTGCCAGCAGCAAATTGAGTGGCTTGGAGCAGGGGGTTCGCGGGGGCTACACCTTC.

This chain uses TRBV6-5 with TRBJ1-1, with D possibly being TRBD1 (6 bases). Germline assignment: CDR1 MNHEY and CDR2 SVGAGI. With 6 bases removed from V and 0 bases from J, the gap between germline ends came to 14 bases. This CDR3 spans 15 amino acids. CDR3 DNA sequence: TGTGCCAGCAGGCCTAGGGGGGGAGTGAACACTGAAGCTTTCTTT. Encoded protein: CASRPRGGVNTEAFF.

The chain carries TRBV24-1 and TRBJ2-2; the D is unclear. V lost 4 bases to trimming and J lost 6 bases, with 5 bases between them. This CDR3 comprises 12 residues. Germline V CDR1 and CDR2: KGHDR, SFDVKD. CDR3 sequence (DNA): TGTGCCACCAGTGACCCCGCCGGGGAGCTGTTTTTT. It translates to CATSDPAGELFF.

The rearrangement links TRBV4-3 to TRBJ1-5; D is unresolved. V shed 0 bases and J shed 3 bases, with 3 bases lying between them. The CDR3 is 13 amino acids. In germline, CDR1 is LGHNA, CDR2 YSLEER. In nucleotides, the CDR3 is TGCGCCAGCAGCCAAGAACTCAATCAGCCCCAGCATTTT. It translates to CASSQELNQPQHF.